The source of this TCR beta chain is a study of blood T cell repertoires in COVID-19 (TCRdb year 2020). As for the study more broadly: Samples from collaborators originated in the United States, Italy and Spain and spanned both the acute and convalescent phases of COVID-19. The material from the prospective study consisted of cDNA or gDNA derived from T cells, B-cell-depleted T cells, or PBMCs. Deeply sampled blood TCRbeta repertoires from subjects exposed to, actively infected with, or recovered from COVID-19 were included in the dataset. The repertoires were released in a freely available public database meant as a resource for research on the immune response to SARS-CoV-2. The samples were drawn from two sources: the first 160 participants of the ongoing ImmuneRACE study, and 950 to 1,500 subjects contributed by 6 global collaborators. The sample metadata nearly always contained a de-identified subject ID, COVID-19 status, age in years and sex. HLA class I and class II types, where available, came from metadata supplied by the sample provider rather than from assay-based typing.

One collaborating source in Seattle enrolled patients while the patients were actively infected and followed the patients over time throughout the course of disease. Whole blood was collected in K2EDTA tubes by collaborating institutions according to the institutions' own protocols. For TCRbeta analysis, collaborators shipped samples in one of three forms: frozen whole blood, isolated PBMCs, or DNA extracted from either of those sample types. Notes on this clone: What this receptor recognizes is not known. Base qualities are not recorded, but no much larger clone differs from it by a single base.

TCRbeta CDR3 regions were amplified from genomic DNA using the immunoSEQ Assay, a bias-controlled multiplex PCR. The original methods were these. Within the assay, amplification of reference gene primers was used to estimate how many nucleated cells each sample contained. To quantify the absolute abundance of each unique TCRbeta CDR3 rearrangement, sequence reads were collapsed and filtered. For each sample, productive Simpson clonality was calculated as the square root of Simpson's diversity index over productive rearrangements. The table was pulled from immuneACCESS by TCRdb, which kept in-frame rearrangements only. Such tables lose some clones; where checked, under half of the loss comes from unresolved V genes, and the rest has no known cause. V and J calls and clone size are as listed in that table; D and trimming were resolved from the DNA. The sample yields about 150,000 clones; around 82% were counted once. 0.6% to 0.65% of the sample lies in the top ten.

The full study reports these points: The quantity of clinical and demographic metadata differed by source and by participant and was supplied without curation.

Via the germline V gene (reference sequence), CDR1 is SEHNR and CDR2 FQNEAQ. Trimming takes 5 bases off V and 5 bases off J; junction bases not matched to a gene: 11. There are 15 amino acids in the CDR3, from cysteine to phenylalanine inclusive. The sequence is cut down to CDR3 DNA, 45 bases in frame from base 1. This receptor chain uses TRBV7-9 and TRBJ2-7, with 8 central nucleotides matching TRBD1. The sample comprised peripheral blood. The sequence was obtained from a man aged 60 to 75 with COVID-19, enrolled during active disease. The DNA sequence is given as TGTGCCAGCAGCCCAGGGGGCGGGCGGTCCCACGAGCAGTACTTC. This gives the protein CASSPGGGRSHEQYF. Reference TRBV7-9 and TRBJ2-7 proteins supply the regions before and after the CDR3; the full variable domain is: DTGVSQNPRHKITKRGQNVTFRCDPISEHNRLYWYRQTLGQGPEFLTYFQNEAQLEKSRLLSDRFSAERPKGSFSTLEIQRTEQGDSAMYLCASSPGGGRSHEQYFGPGTRLTVT.